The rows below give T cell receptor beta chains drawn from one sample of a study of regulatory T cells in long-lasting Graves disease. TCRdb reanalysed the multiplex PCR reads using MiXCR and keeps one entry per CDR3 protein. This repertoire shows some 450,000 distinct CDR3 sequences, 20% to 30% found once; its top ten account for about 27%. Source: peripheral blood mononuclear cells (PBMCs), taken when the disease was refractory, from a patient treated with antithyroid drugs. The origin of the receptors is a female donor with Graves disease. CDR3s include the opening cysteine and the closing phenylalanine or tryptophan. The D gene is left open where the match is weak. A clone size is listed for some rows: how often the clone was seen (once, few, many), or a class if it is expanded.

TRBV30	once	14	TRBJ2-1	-	CAWALEGSYNEQFF	TGTGCCTGGGCACTGGAGGGTTCCTACAATGAGCAGTTCTTC
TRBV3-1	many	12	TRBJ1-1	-	CASSQGNTEAFF	TGTGCCAGCAGCCAGGGGAACACTGAAGCTTTCTTT
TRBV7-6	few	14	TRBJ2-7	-	CASSLKRGAHEQYF	TGTGCCAGCAGCCTAAAAAGGGGAGCCCACGAGCAGTACTTC
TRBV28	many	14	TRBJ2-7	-	CASSKRAYSYEQYF	TGTGCCAGCAGTAAGCGGGCCTATTCCTACGAGCAGTACTTC
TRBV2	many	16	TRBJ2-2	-	CASGAPGLVGGQAPFF	TGTGCCAGCGGGGCCCCCGGCTTGGTGGGGGGCCAGGCTCCGTTTTTT
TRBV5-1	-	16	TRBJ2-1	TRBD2	CASSTVAGGIPNEQFF	TGCGCCAGCAGCACGGTAGCGGGAGGAATACCCAATGAGCAGTTCTTC
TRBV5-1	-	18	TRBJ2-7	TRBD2	CASSFSSGRASVSYEQYF	TGCGCCAGCAGCTTCTCAAGCGGGAGGGCCTCAGTGTCCTACGAGCAGTACTTC
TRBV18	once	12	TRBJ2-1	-	CASSPQRQDQFF	TGTGCCAGCTCACCACAAAGACAGGATCAGTTCTTC
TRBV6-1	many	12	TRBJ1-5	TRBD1	CASSHRGQPQHF	TGTGCCAGCAGTCACAGGGGTCAGCCCCAGCATTTT
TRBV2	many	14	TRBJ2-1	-	CASSVKTSLGEQFF	TGTGCCAGCAGTGTTAAGACTAGTCTTGGCGAGCAGTTCTTC
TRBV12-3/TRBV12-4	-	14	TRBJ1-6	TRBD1	CASSLEGAGSPLHF	TGTGCCAGCAGTTTGGAGGGGGCAGGTTCACCCCTCCACTTT
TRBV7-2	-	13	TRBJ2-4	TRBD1	CASSPEDRGRTFF	TGTGCCAGCAGCCCCGAGGACAGGGGGCGCACCTTCTTC
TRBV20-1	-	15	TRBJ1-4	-	CSARDLRQGGEKLFF	TGCAGTGCTAGAGATCTCCGGCAGGGAGGCGAAAAACTGTTTTTT
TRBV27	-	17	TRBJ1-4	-	CASSLNRGVGANEKLFF	TGTGCCAGCAGTTTAAACCGGGGGGTAGGAGCTAATGAAAAACTGTTTTTT
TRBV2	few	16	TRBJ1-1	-	CASSEGPGAPNTEAFF	TGTGCCAGCAGTGAAGGGCCAGGGGCCCCGAACACTGAAGCTTTCTTT
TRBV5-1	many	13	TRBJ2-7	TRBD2	CASSLLAGVEQYF	TGCGCCAGCAGCTTGCTAGCGGGAGTCGAGCAGTACTTC
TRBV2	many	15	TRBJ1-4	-	CASSDVSLSDEKLFF	TGTGCCAGCAGTGACGTGTCTCTAAGCGATGAAAAACTGTTTTTT
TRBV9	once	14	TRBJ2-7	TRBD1	CASSGTGGEYEQYF	TGTGCCAGCAGCGGGACAGGGGGCGAATACGAGCAGTACTTC
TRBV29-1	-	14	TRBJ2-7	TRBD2	CSVRLAGRLWEQYF	TGCAGCGTTCGTTTAGCGGGACGCCTGTGGGAGCAGTACTTC
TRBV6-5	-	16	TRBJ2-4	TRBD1	CASSYSLGTEKNIQYF	TGTGCCAGCAGTTACTCCCTTGGGACAGAAAAAAACATTCAGTACTTC
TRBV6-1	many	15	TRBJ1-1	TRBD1	CASVRPGGLNTEAFF	TGTGCCAGTGTTAGACCAGGGGGCCTGAACACTGAAGCTTTCTTT
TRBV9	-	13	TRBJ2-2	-	CASSYVNTGELFF	TGTGCCAGCAGTTACGTGAACACCGGGGAGCTGTTTTTT
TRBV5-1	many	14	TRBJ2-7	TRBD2	CASSHSGGSYEQYF	TGCGCCAGCAGCCATAGCGGGGGCTCCTACGAGCAGTACTTC
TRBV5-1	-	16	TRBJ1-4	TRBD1	CASAGTGPFGGEKLFF	TGCGCCAGCGCTGGGACAGGGCCCTTTGGCGGCGAAAAACTGTTTTTT
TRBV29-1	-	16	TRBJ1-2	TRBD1	CSVEWGQGRTDYGYTF	TGCAGCGTTGAATGGGGACAGGGGAGGACGGACTATGGCTACACCTTC
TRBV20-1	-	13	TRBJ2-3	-	CSASGPNTDTQYF	TGCAGTGCTAGTGGTCCGAACACAGATACGCAGTATTTT
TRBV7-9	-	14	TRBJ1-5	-	CASSLSGEPSPQHF	TGTGCCAGCAGCTTATCTGGAGAGCCATCACCCCAGCATTTT
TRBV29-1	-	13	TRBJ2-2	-	CSVGQTTTGELFF	TGCAGCGTGGGGCAGACGACCACCGGGGAGCTGTTTTTT